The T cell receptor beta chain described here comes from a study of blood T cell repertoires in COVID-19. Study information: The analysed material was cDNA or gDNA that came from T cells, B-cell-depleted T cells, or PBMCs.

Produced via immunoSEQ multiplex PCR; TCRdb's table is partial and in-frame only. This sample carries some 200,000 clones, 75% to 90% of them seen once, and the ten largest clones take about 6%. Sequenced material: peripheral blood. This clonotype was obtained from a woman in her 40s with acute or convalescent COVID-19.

This CDR3 is CATSSEHSSYNSPLHF. In nucleotides, the CDR3 is TGTGCCACCTCGAGTGAGCACAGCTCCTATAATTCACCCCTCCACTTT. The gene calls are TRBV2 and TRBJ1-6; D call uncertain. Germline V lookup: CDR1 SNHLY, CDR2 FYNNEI. The CDR3 totals 16 residues. Trimming left V 10 bases short and J 0 bases short, with 16 bases between.